This T cell receptor beta chain was recorded in a study of blood T cells in healthy people across ages. Whole-study results and caveats: Older age went with lower TCR beta diversity per million T cells, in a roughly linear way.

Total RNA extracted from each sample amounted to at least 6 micrograms. It was with a sample-barcoded 5' primer and a J-beta primer mix that a second PCR of roughly 6 to 11 cycles was run. TCRdb passed the 5' RACE reads through MiXCR, listing each CDR3 protein once. The sample consists of hundreds of thousands of distinct CDR3 sequences, about 62% of them appearing once. The CDR3 runs to 11 residues. Trimming took off 3 bases at V and 10 bases at J, with 8 bases between the two ends. CDR1 SGDLS and CDR2 YYNGEE come from the germline V gene. In this sample, this clonotype turned up a few times. The target antigen is unknown.

Sequencing used blood. The receptor was isolated from a man under 40 in good health. The rearrangement joins TRBV9 to TRBJ2-1; D is perhaps TRBD2 (5 bases). CDR3 DNA: TGTGCCAGCAGCGGGACTGGAGAGCAGTTCTTC. It specifies CASSGTGEQFF.